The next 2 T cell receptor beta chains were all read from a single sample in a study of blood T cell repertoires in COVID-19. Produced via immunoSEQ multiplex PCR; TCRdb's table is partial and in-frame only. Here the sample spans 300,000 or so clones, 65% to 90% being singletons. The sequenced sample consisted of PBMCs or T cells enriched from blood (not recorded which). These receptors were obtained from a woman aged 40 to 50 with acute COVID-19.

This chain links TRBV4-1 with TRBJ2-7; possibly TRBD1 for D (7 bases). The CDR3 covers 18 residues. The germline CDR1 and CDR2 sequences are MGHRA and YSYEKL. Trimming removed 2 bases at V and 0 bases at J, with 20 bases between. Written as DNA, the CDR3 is TGCGCCAGCAGCCAAACTCTCCGGAGGGGGGACAGCTCCTACGAGCAGTACTTC. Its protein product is CASSQTLRRGDSSYEQYF.

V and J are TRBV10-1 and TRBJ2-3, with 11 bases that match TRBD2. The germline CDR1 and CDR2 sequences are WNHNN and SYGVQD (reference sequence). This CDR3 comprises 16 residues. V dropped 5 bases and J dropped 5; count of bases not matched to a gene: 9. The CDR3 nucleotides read TGCGCCAGCAGTCCTACTAGCGGGAGAAGTATAGATACGCAGTATTTT. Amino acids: CASSPTSGRSIDTQYF.